This TCR beta chain originates from a study of vaccination and CD4 T cells after COVID-19. Study overall: SARS-CoV-2 was confirmed by nasal swab PCR; disease was mild in some ten, severe in one. Post-COVID draws followed diagnosis by a median approximately 100 days (range 35 to 161).

On this clonotype itself: Its antigen is unidentified.

Documented treatment: roughly 10-day PBMC culture with coronavirus spike peptide pools or control peptides (ViraFEST assay). Following a culture period (approximately 9 days), negative selection was used to isolate CD4+ T cells. Once obtained from cultured CD4+ T cells, the DNA was sequenced using the Oncomine TCR Beta short-read assay. TCRdb reprocessed the PCR reads via MiXCR and lists one record per CDR3 protein. The data hold around 21,000 distinct CDR3 sequences, with 45% to 50% observed a single time. This CDR3 contains 13 residues. CDR1 and CDR2 from the germline V gene are DFQATT and SNEGSKA (reference sequence). V was pared by 5 bases and J by 7 bases, with 7 bases of the junction left unmatched.

This chain joins TRBV20-1 and TRBJ2-3; 9 bases are shared with TRBD2. The sequence derives from a human donor who had recovered from COVID-19. Input material: CD4+ T cells from blood, cultured in vitro. CDR3 protein: CSASVAGGNTQYF. The CDR3 DNA sequence: TGCAGTGCTTCGGTGGCGGGGGGGAATACGCAGTATTTT.